The entry that follows covers one T cell receptor beta chain sequence. The antigen is unknown. These data come from a study of T-cell memory formation after mild COVID-19. Overall study findings and caveats: Shrinking CD4+ clones were chiefly CM and EM; CD8+ ones were chiefly EMRA. SARS-CoV-2 specificity was not confirmed for second-wave clones peaking on day 37.

TCRdb itself ran the 5' RACE reads through MiXCR, one entry per CDR3 protein. The sample consists of approximately 150,000 distinct CDR3 sequences, 5.5% to 7% of them appearing once. The germline V gene has CDR1 LNHNV and CDR2 YYDKDF (reference sequence). V lost 5 bases, J lost 5 bases, and 6 bases stayed unmatched. This CDR3 comprises 14 residues. V usage is TRBV15 and J usage is TRBJ2-7; TRBD1 matches at 10 bases. The sample was PBMCs or a T cell subset sorted from them (not recorded which). The TCR sequence derives from an adult woman who had mild COVID-19 (a few samples of this study predate the infection). Cell type and time point are not known. The CDR3 loop reads CATSDRDRGHEQYF. CDR3 nucleotide sequence: TGTGCCACCAGCGACCGGGACAGGGGACACGAGCAGTACTTC.